This T cell receptor beta chain was sequenced during a study of blood T cell repertoires in COVID-19. Study-wide background: T cells, B-cell-depleted T cells, or PBMCs supplied cDNA or gDNA.

Assay used: immunoSEQ multiplex PCR; TCRdb lists only in-frame clones, some missing. Counted here are more than 200,000 clones, roughly 84% occurring once; the ten biggest clones make up 4.2%. V lost 3 bases to trimming and J lost 6 bases, with 12 bases between them. The CDR3 runs to 13 residues. CDR1 is SGDLS and CDR2 is YYNGEE in the germline V gene. This sequence joins TRBV9 and TRBJ1-1; D is unclear. The sample taken for sequencing was peripheral blood. The origin of this receptor is a man in his sixties with acute or convalescent COVID-19. The chain's CDR3 is CASSAPEAPEAFF. The CDR3 DNA reads as TGTGCCAGCAGCGCCCCGGAGGCCCCTGAAGCTTTCTTT.